The rows below give T cell receptor beta chains drawn from one sample of a study of cytomegalovirus exposure and HLA in healthy donors. Generated by immunoSEQ multiplex PCR, the TCRdb table keeps only in-frame clones and is missing some. This table holds around 400,000 clones, 75% to 90% found once. Source material: PBMCs. Receptors were obtained from a woman aged 18-29 years in good health and CMV-seronegative. The CDR3 runs from the conserved cysteine through the conserved F or W. Each record gives: clone size, J gene, V gene, D gene, CDR3 protein, CDR3 DNA. The D gene is left open where the match is weak. Some rows mark clone size as missing; the rest say once, few, many or name a class of expanded clone.

>-|TRBJ2-1|TRBV11-2|TRBD2
CASSPGSGRAVTEQFF
TGTGCCAGCAGCCCAGGTAGCGGGAGGGCCGTCACTGAGCAGTTCTTC
>-|TRBJ1-1|TRBV9|-
CASSDSFRYRPNTEAFF
TGTGCCAGCAGCGACTCCTTTAGGTACAGACCGAACACTGAAGCTTTCTTT
>-|TRBJ1-2|TRBV10-3|TRBD1
CAISQSTGDGYTF
TGTGCCATCAGTCAATCGACAGGGGATGGCTACACCTTC
>-|TRBJ2-3|TRBV4-1|TRBD2
CASSQGGVAGPTDTQYF
TGCGCCAGCAGCCAAGGGGGGGTAGCGGGACCCACAGATACGCAGTATTTT
>-|TRBJ2-2|TRBV7-9|-
CASSALGTGELFF
TGTGCCAGCAGCGCCCTCGGCACCGGGGAGCTGTTTTTT
>-|TRBJ2-2|TRBV4-2|TRBD2
CASSQDRTSGPRHTGELFF
TGTGCCAGCAGCCAAGACCGGACTAGCGGCCCTCGGCACACCGGGGAGCTGTTTTTT
>-|TRBJ1-2|TRBV6-5|-
CASSYTGADGYTF
TGTGCCAGCAGTTACACTGGGGCCGATGGCTACACCTTC
>once|TRBJ2-1|TRBV15|TRBD2
CATSRVSGRGTVDEQFF
TGTGCCACCAGCAGAGTTAGCGGGAGGGGGACTGTGGATGAGCAGTTCTTC
>-|TRBJ2-3|TRBV9|TRBD2
CASSALAGRTDTQYF
TGTGCCAGCAGCGCCCTAGCGGGGCGCACAGATACGCAGTATTTT
>-|TRBJ2-5|TRBV5-1|TRBD1
CASSLGGGTETQYF
TGCGCCAGCAGCTTGGGAGGGGGCACAGAGACCCAGTACTTC
>-|TRBJ2-5|TRBV27|-
CASTPIPGLKETQYF
TGTGCCAGCACCCCCATCCCGGGTCTCAAAGAGACCCAGTACTTC
>-|TRBJ1-5|TRBV6-6|TRBD1
CASSFLSTGGQPQHF
TGTGCCAGCAGTTTCCTCTCGACAGGGGGTCAGCCCCAGCATTTT
>-|TRBJ2-7|TRBV7-8|-
CASSLWQGTSYEQYF
TGTGCCAGCAGCTTATGGCAGGGGACATCCTACGAGCAGTACTTC
>-|TRBJ2-5|TRBV9|-
CASSEAAWETQYF
TGTGCCAGCAGCGAAGCCGCCTGGGAGACCCAGTACTTC
>-|TRBJ1-2|TRBV11-2|-
CASSLGGNYGYTF
TGTGCCAGCAGCTTGGGGGGAAACTATGGCTACACCTTC
>-|TRBJ2-2|TRBV7-7|-
CASSLPGSELFF
TGTGCCAGCAGCTTACCGGGATCGGAGCTGTTTTTT